Reported below is one TCR beta chain. No antigen is known for it. This sample is part of a study of shared clonotypes between healthy human individuals. Turning to the study itself: For every donor, three CD4 naive, three CD4 memory, two CD8 naive and one CD8 memory plates were used.

Per germline, CDR1 SGDLS and CDR2 YYNGEE. This CDR3 contains 14 residues. The V end was cut by 7 bases, the J end by 2 bases, with 15 bases between. The donor population consisted of healthy HIV-negative adults with no recent acute infections or vaccinations. The test was conducted at deep level. The repertoire was sequenced with immunoSEQ multiplex PCR; TCRdb's copy has only in-frame clones and lacks some. Of roughly 2.5 million clones in the sample, around 94% were seen once. Study-wide results and limits: Represented genetic and exposure-history diversity was restricted by having few donors.

V usage is TRBV9 and J usage is TRBJ1-2, with D unresolved. The source material was naive CD4+ T cells sorted from blood. Indicated subset: CD45RA+ positively selected. This TCR came from a man younger than 35 in good health. In DNA, the CDR3 is TGTGCCAGCGCCCCTGAGGGCCAGAACTATGGCTACACCTTC. It translates to CASAPEGQNYGYTF.